These T cell receptor beta chains were read from a single sample in a study of cytomegalovirus exposure and HLA in healthy donors. This table comes from immunoSEQ multiplex PCR, and its TCRdb copy is limited to in-frame clones, with some not included. The profile shows around 150,000 clones, roughly 70% of them singletons. Material: PBMCs. All receptors come from a man aged 40-49 years in good health and CMV-seronegative. CDR3s include the opening cysteine and the closing phenylalanine or tryptophan. A D gene is named only where the DNA matches it firmly.

J gene: TRBJ2-6; V gene: TRBV7-2; D gene: NA; CDR3 protein: CASKRAGRSGANVLTF; CDR3 DNA: TGTGCCAGCAAGCGGGCAGGCCGCTCTGGGGCCAACGTCCTGACTTTC
J gene: TRBJ2-5; V gene: TRBV5-8; D gene: TRBD1; CDR3 protein: CASSTGTGVGETQYF; CDR3 DNA: TGTGCCAGCAGCACCGGGACAGGGGTGGGAGAGACCCAGTACTTC
J gene: TRBJ2-7; V gene: TRBV11-2; D gene: TRBD2; CDR3 protein: CASSLVPSGASYEQYF; CDR3 DNA: TGTGCCAGCAGCTTAGTTCCTAGCGGGGCATCTTACGAGCAGTACTTC
J gene: TRBJ2-5; V gene: TRBV7-9; D gene: TRBD1; CDR3 protein: CATTGGETQYF; CDR3 DNA: TGTGCCACGACAGGGGGAGAGACCCAGTACTTC
J gene: TRBJ2-1; V gene: TRBV29-1; D gene: NA; CDR3 protein: CSVLNNEQFF; CDR3 DNA: TGCAGCGTCTTAAACAATGAGCAGTTCTTC
J gene: TRBJ2-3; V gene: TRBV5-4; D gene: TRBD2; CDR3 protein: CASSPGGLATMGTQYF; CDR3 DNA: TGTGCCAGCAGCCCTGGCGGACTAGCGACTATGGGTACGCAGTATTTT
J gene: TRBJ1-5; V gene: TRBV30; D gene: TRBD1; CDR3 protein: CAWSVGQGAGQPQHF; CDR3 DNA: TGTGCCTGGAGTGTAGGACAGGGGGCAGGTCAGCCCCAGCATTTT
J gene: TRBJ2-5; V gene: TRBV9; D gene: NA; CDR3 protein: CASSLRDSKETQYF; CDR3 DNA: TGTGCCAGCAGCCTAAGGGACTCTAAAGAGACCCAGTACTTC
J gene: TRBJ2-2; V gene: TRBV5-4; D gene: TRBD2; CDR3 protein: CASRSTSLNTGELFF; CDR3 DNA: TGTGCCAGCAGGTCGACTAGCTTGAACACCGGGGAGCTGTTTTTT
J gene: TRBJ1-1; V gene: TRBV11-2; D gene: NA; CDR3 protein: CASSPGWGLNTEAFF; CDR3 DNA: TGTGCCAGCAGCCCGGGATGGGGGCTGAACACTGAAGCTTTCTTT
J gene: TRBJ1-2; V gene: TRBV19; D gene: NA; CDR3 protein: CASSPFRGDGYTF; CDR3 DNA: TGTGCCAGTAGTCCGTTCCGGGGTGACGGCTACACCTTC